These 12 T cell receptor beta chains came from one sample sequenced in a study of blood T cell repertoires in COVID-19. Method: immunoSEQ multiplex PCR; TCRdb's copy keeps in-frame clones and lacks some. Of around 400,000 clones in the sample, just over 90% were seen once. Sequencing was performed on PBMCs or T cells enriched from blood (not recorded which). The origin of the receptors is a woman aged 40 to 50 who had been exposed to COVID-19.

The J gene is TRBJ1-3, the V gene TRBV13; D not resolved. Trimming stripped 5 bases from V and 2 bases from J, with 7 bases between. The germline CDR1 and CDR2 sequences are PRHDT and FYEKMQ (reference sequence). The CDR3 extends over 13 amino acids. The CDR3, as DNA: TGTGCCAGCAGCCTTCCGGCTGGAAACACCATATATTTT. Protein product: CASSLPAGNTIYF.

V gene TRBV29-1 combines with J gene TRBJ1-2; D possibly corresponds to TRBD1 (5 bases). Trimming removed 3 bases at V and 4 bases at J, with 9 bases between. The CDR3 is 12 amino acids. Germline CDR1 reads SQVTM; CDR2 reads ANQGSEA. In nucleotides, the CDR3 is TGCAGCGTTGATGGACACCTCTATGGCTACACCTTC. It codes for CSVDGHLYGYTF.

The gene calls are TRBV19 and TRBJ1-1; weak D call: TRBD1 (5 bases). Germline lookup yields CDR1 LNHDA and CDR2 SQIVND (reference sequence). The CDR3 totals 13 residues. V lost 3 bases and J lost 4, with 9 bases in between. The chain's CDR3 is CASSMPGGTEAFF. The DNA of the CDR3 is TGTGCCAGTAGTATGCCCGGGGGCACTGAAGCTTTCTTT.

This chain links TRBV5-4 with TRBJ2-3; 12 bases are a match to TRBD2. The CDR3 spans 17 residues. V trimming: 1 base; J trimming: 4 bases; junction bases outside the gene matches: 7. Germline CDR1 SGHNT, CDR2 YYREEE (reference sequence). The CDR3 reads CASSLNLAGGTADTQYF. As DNA, the CDR3 is TGTGCCAGCAGCTTGAACCTAGCGGGGGGGACCGCAGATACGCAGTATTTT.

J is TRBJ1-6 and V is TRBV2, with a possible D match to TRBD1 (6 bases). This CDR3 region has 15 residues. Germline V gene sequence: CDR1 SNHLY, CDR2 FYNNEI. V dropped 7 bases and J dropped 5 bases, with 15 bases sitting between them. The CDR3 nucleotides read TGTGCCAGCACCCCCAAGCGGACAGATAATTCACCCCTCCACTTT. This encodes CASTPKRTDNSPLHF.

V usage is TRBV15 and J usage is TRBJ2-7; the D gene is possibly TRBD1 (6 bases). CDR1 LNHNV and CDR2 YYDKDF come from the germline V gene (reference sequence). The CDR3 extends over 14 amino acids. V was shortened by 7 bases and J by 2 bases, with 15 bases between the two germline ends. CDR3 DNA: TGTGCCACCAAGACCGGGACAAATACCTACGAGCAGTACTTC. Amino acid sequence: CATKTGTNTYEQYF.

The chain has TRBV13 and TRBJ2-7, with a weak D call TRBD1 (6 bases). Trimming shortened V by 3 bases and J by 4 bases, and 19 bases separated the two germline ends. This CDR3 is built from 16 residues. Germline loops: CDR1 PRHDT, CDR2 FYEKMQ (reference sequence). CDR3: CASSFYASGQGYEQYF. CDR3 nucleotide sequence: TGTGCCAGCAGCTTCTACGCTTCGGGACAAGGGTACGAGCAGTACTTC.

The J gene is TRBJ1-1, the V gene TRBV4-1; D perhaps matches TRBD1 (5 bases). The CDR3 spans 16 residues. Trimming cost V 0 bases and J 4 bases, with 15 bases left between them. Germline CDR1 reads MGHRA; CDR2 reads YSYEKL. The CDR3 sequence is CASSQDPQGGVTEAFF. The CDR3 DNA reads as TGCGCCAGCAGCCAAGATCCTCAGGGAGGGGTCACTGAAGCTTTCTTT.

The table lists this clone with a count of one. The chain uses TRBV2 and TRBJ1-3; the D is unclear. Trimming pared 6 bases from V and 3 bases from J, leaving 12 bases between. There are 14 residues in the CDR3. Germline V gene data show CDR1 as SNHLY and CDR2 as FYNNEI. CDR3 sequence (DNA): TGTGCCAGCAGATCCAACAACCTTGGAAACACCATATATTTT. As protein: CASRSNNLGNTIYF.

This clone was observed at least ten times. The chain combines TRBV4-1 with TRBJ2-2, with 9 bases lining up with TRBD1. This CDR3 has 14 residues. Trimming cost V 7 bases and J 2 bases; bases outside gene matches: 2. Germline V gene data show CDR1 as MGHRA and CDR2 as YSYEKL. The CDR3, as DNA: TGCGCCAGCAAGGACAGGGGAAACACCGGGGAGCTGTTTTTT. This encodes CASKDRGNTGELFF.

The V and J genes are TRBV7-2 and TRBJ2-2, with D unresolved. CDR3 size: 14 residues. CDR1 is SGHTA, CDR2 FQGNSA, per germline. V was trimmed by 3 bases and J by 3 bases, leaving 8 bases between them. CDR3 protein: CASSFLVYTGELFF. The DNA for the CDR3 is TGTGCCAGCAGCTTCCTCGTATACACCGGGGAGCTGTTTTTT.

V and J are TRBV5-1 and TRBJ1-2, with TRBD1 matching over 8 bases. The CDR3 spans 15 residues. Trimming cost V 5 bases and J 8 bases; bases outside gene matches: 14. Per the germline V gene, CDR1 is SGHRS and CDR2 is YFSETQ. The CDR3 region has the DNA TGCGCCAGCAGGCTCGACGGCCCCGACAGGGGCGGCTACACCTTC. This encodes CASRLDGPDRGGYTF.